Shown below are 4 T cell receptor beta chains from a single sample sequenced in a study of T cell responses to AZD1222 COVID-19 vaccine. The repertoire was sequenced with immunoSEQ multiplex PCR; TCRdb's copy has only in-frame clones and lacks some. The sample has approximately 74,000 clones, about nine tenths seen once. The input for sequencing was peripheral blood, taken on day 0 of AZD1222 vaccination. These receptors all come from an adult in good health.

The chain is built from TRBV6-1 and TRBJ1-4, with 9 nucleotides matching TRBD1. Per the germline V gene, CDR1 is MNHNS and CDR2 is SASEGT. The V segment lost 4 bases and the J segment 6 bases; nucleotides outside the gene matches: 9. The CDR3 sequence is 16 residues long. The CDR3 region is CASSGGYRGRDEKLFF. The CDR3 nucleotides read TGTGCCAGCAGTGGTGGGTACAGGGGGCGGGATGAAAAACTGTTTTTT.

This clone was counted between two and nine times. The rearrangement joins TRBV7-6 to TRBJ2-1, with 7 bases fitting TRBD1. Losses at the gene ends were 1 base for V and 3 bases for J; bases not matched to a gene: 6. Germline lookup yields CDR1 SGHVS and CDR2 FNYEAQ. The CDR3 runs 16 residues. The CDR3 spells CASSLVGGDHYNEQFF. Written as DNA, the CDR3 is TGTGCCAGCAGCTTAGTAGGGGGCGATCACTACAATGAGCAGTTCTTC.

The V gene is TRBV7-2, the J gene TRBJ2-5; TRBD2 agrees at 12 bases. Trimming at V came to 4 bases and at J to 5 bases, leaving 17 bases not matched to a gene. Germline CDR1 SGHTA, CDR2 FQGNSA. The CDR3 spans 19 residues. The CDR3: CASSSRTSGIPGRRETQYF. The CDR3 DNA is TGTGCCAGCAGCTCCCGGACTAGCGGGATCCCCGGGAGGAGGGAGACCCAGTACTTC.

The CDR3 spells CASSSRIAGGPVADTQYF. In DNA form, the CDR3 reads TGTGCCAGCAGCTCGAGAATAGCGGGAGGGCCAGTAGCAGATACGCAGTATTTT. This sequence joins TRBV13 and TRBJ2-3; 11 bases match TRBD2. V trimming: 4 bases; J trimming: 4 bases; junction bases outside the gene matches: 13. The CDR3 has 18 residues. From germline, CDR1 is PRHDT and CDR2 FYEKMQ (reference sequence).